Sequencing of this TCR beta chain was carried out in a study of early T cells in non-severe SARS-CoV-2 infection. Study background: Chains stayed unpaired after sequencing of bulk RNA from unsorted whole blood. Study-wide results and limits: VDJdb matching favored anti-spike CD8 responses, missing private and CD4 specificities.

Concerning this clonotype itself: Its antigen is not identified.

The germline gives CDR1 DFQATT, CDR2 SNEGSKA (reference sequence). The ends were cut back, 1 base at V and 3 bases at J, with 10 bases in the middle. The CDR3 covers 13 residues. Unique molecular identifiers were added to individual cDNA molecules. TCRdb fed the 5' RACE reads into MiXCR, producing one record per CDR3 protein. This table holds fewer than 55,000 distinct CDR3 sequences, around 6.8% found once. This sequence was found in an adult who was a healthcare worker with PCR-confirmed SARS-CoV-2 infection or an uninfected control (not recorded which). V usage is TRBV20-1 and J usage is TRBJ2-7, with D perhaps TRBD2 (6 bases). The sequencing sample was made of whole blood. The CDR3 coding sequence is TGCAGTGCTAGAGTAGCGGACTTCTACGAGCAGTACTTC. The encoded protein is CSARVADFYEQYF.